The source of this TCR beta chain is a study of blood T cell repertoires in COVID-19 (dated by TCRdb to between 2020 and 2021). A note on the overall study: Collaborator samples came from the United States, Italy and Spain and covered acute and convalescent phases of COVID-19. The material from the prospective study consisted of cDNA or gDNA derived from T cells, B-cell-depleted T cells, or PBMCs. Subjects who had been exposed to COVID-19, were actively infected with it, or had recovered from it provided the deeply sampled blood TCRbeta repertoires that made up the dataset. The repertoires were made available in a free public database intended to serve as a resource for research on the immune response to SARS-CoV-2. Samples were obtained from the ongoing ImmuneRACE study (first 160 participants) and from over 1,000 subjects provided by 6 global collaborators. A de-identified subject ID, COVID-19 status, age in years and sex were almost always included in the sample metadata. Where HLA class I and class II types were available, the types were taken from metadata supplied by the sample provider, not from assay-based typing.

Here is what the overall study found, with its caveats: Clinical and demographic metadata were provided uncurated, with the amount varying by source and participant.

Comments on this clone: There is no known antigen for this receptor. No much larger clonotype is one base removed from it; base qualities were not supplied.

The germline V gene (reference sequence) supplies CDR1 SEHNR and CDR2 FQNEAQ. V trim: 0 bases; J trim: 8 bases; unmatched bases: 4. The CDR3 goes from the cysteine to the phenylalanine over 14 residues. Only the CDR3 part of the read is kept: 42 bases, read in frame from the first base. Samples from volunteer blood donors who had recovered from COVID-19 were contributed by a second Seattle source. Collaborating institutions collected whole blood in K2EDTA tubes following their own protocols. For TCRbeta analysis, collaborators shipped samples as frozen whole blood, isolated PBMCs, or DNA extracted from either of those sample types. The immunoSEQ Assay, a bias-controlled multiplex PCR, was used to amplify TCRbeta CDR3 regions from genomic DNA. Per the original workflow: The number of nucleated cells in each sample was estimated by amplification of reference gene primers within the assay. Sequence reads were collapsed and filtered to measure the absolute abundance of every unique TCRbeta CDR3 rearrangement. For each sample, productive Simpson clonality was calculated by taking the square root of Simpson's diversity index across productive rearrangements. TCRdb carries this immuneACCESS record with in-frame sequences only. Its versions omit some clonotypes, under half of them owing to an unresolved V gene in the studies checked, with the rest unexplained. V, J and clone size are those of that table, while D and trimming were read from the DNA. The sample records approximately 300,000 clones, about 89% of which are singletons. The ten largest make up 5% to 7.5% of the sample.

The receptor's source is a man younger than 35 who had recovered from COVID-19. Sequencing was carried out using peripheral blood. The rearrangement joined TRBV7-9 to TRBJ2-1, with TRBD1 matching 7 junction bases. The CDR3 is CASSLAGGFDEQFF. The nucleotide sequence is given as TGTGCCAGCAGCTTAGCAGGGGGCTTTGATGAGCAGTTCTTC.